The TCR beta chain described here comes from a study of cytomegalovirus exposure and HLA in healthy donors. Overall study findings and caveats: There were some 150 TCR beta chains listed as cytomegalovirus-associated. Using the classifier, cytomegalovirus status was reportedly diagnosed with high specificity and sensitivity.

PCR employed 60 Vbeta and 13 Jbeta primers. In the study's own analysis: In a later analysis, the count reached about 80 million unique TCR beta chains, with approximately 11 million shared. TCRdb keeps only in-frame clones here, not all; method: immunoSEQ multiplex PCR. The V and J calls and clone size were taken over from that table, and D and trimming were inferred from the DNA. The data hold around 150,000 clones, with around 72% observed a single time. V lost 6 bases, J lost 4 bases, and 7 bases stayed unmatched. Germline values: CDR1 SGHVS, CDR2 FNYEAQ. There are 16 residues in the CDR3. As for this clone: Its antigen remains unidentified.

This receptor was identified in a human donor in good health. The chain employs TRBV7-6 and TRBJ1-5; 12 nucleotides match TRBD1. Sequencing was done on a sample of PBMCs. CDR3 bases: TGTGCCAGCAGTATCCGGGACAGGGGGCGGAATCAGCCCCAGCATTTT. Translating it yields CASSIRDRGRNQPQHF.